What follows are 23 T cell receptor beta chains derived from one specimen sequenced in a study of cytomegalovirus exposure and HLA in healthy donors. Primers: 60 Vbeta forward and 13 Jbeta reverse. Some clones are missing from TCRdb's copy, which holds only in-frame ones; the method was immunoSEQ multiplex PCR. Among approximately 100,000 clones, 74% were seen once, and the ten largest hold about 1.7%. The sample comprised PBMCs. Receptors were obtained from a male donor in good health and CMV-seronegative.

J is TRBJ2-1 and V is TRBV4-1; 7 bases are a match to TRBD2. This CDR3 region has 14 residues. With 0 bases clipped from V and 8 bases from J, the junction kept 4 bases outside the gene matches. Germline V lookup: CDR1 MGHRA, CDR2 YSYEKL. The CDR3 is CASSQETSRDEQFF. The CDR3 coding sequence is TGCGCCAGCAGCCAAGAGACTAGCCGGGATGAGCAGTTCTTC.

This clone was seen only a few times. The J gene is TRBJ1-3, the V gene TRBV5-1, with D unclear. V dropped 1 base and J dropped 4 bases, with 9 bases sitting between them. From germline, CDR1 is SGHRS and CDR2 YFSETQ. There are 14 residues in the CDR3. CDR3 loop: CASSLRPEGNTIYF. CDR3 sequence (DNA): TGCGCCAGCAGCTTGCGGCCGGAGGGAAACACCATATATTTT.

CDR3 loop: CASSAGTGYTGELFF. The CDR3, as DNA: TGCGCCAGCAGCGCCGGGACAGGGTACACCGGGGAGCTGTTTTTT. The V gene is TRBV5-1, the J gene TRBJ2-2, with 9 bases matching TRBD1. With 4 bases clipped from V and 3 bases from J, the junction kept 4 bases outside the gene matches. Germline assignment: CDR1 SGHRS and CDR2 YFSETQ. The CDR3 runs 15 residues.

The gene calls are TRBV7-2 and TRBJ2-1, with 11 bases identical to TRBD2. Germline V gene data show CDR1 as SGHTA and CDR2 as FQGNSA. CDR3 length equals 17 residues. The trim removed 3 bases at V and 6 bases at J, leaving 10 bases unmatched. The CDR3 DNA follows: TGTGCCAGCAGCTTGACCCGACTAGCGGGAAATATCAATGAGCAGTTCTTC. Its translation: CASSLTRLAGNINEQFF.

The table lists this clone with a few counts. The rearrangement joins TRBV7-2 to TRBJ2-7, with D possibly TRBD1 on 6 matching bases. The CDR3 is 15 amino acids. V dropped 5 bases and J dropped 6 bases, with 20 bases sitting between them. CDR1 is SGHTA and CDR2 is FQGNSA in the germline V gene. The DNA for the CDR3 is TGTGCCAGCAGCCTAGGGACCATCCGAGGGGGCGAGCAGTACTTC. As protein: CASSLGTIRGGEQYF.

The chain is built from TRBV19 and TRBJ1-3; D unresolved. The V and J ends lost 5 bases and 0 bases respectively, with 8 bases between them. The CDR3 length is 14 residues. CDR1 and CDR2 (germline): LNHDA, SQIVND (reference sequence). The CDR3 spells CASSAGYSGNTIYF. The CDR3 DNA reads as TGTGCCAGTAGTGCAGGATACTCTGGAAACACCATATATTTT.

This clone showed up just once. V and J are TRBV29-1 and TRBJ2-5, with TRBD2 matching over 16 bases. The junction had 5 bases not matched to a gene; V was cut back by 5 bases and J by 2 bases. Per the germline V gene, CDR1 is SQVTM and CDR2 is ANQGSEA. CDR3 length equals 16 residues. DNA for the CDR3: TGCAGCGTTCTGGGACTAGCGGGAGGGATACAAGAGACCCAGTACTTC. Amino acid sequence: CSVLGLAGGIQETQYF.

J is TRBJ1-1 and V is TRBV27, with 8 bases aligning to TRBD1. The V gene end was trimmed by 5 bases and the J gene end by 4 bases; junction bases not matched to a gene: 6. Germline V CDR1 and CDR2: MNHEY, SMNVEV (reference sequence). The length of the CDR3 is 14 residues. CDR3: CASSTRDRPTEAFF. CDR3 in DNA: TGTGCCAGCAGTACCCGGGACAGGCCCACTGAAGCTTTCTTT.

This chain joins TRBV2 and TRBJ2-7, with TRBD2 matching over 10 bases. With 9 bases clipped from V and 4 bases from J, the junction kept 12 bases outside the gene matches. The CDR3 spans 15 residues. The germline V gene encodes CDR1 SNHLY and CDR2 FYNNEI. The CDR3 DNA follows: TGTGCCAGGGGCGTGGACGAGACTAGCGGGTACGAGCAGTACTTC. The encoded protein is CARGVDETSGYEQYF.

V is TRBV2 and J is TRBJ2-7; possibly TRBD2 for D (6 bases). V dropped 7 bases and J dropped 5 bases, with 15 bases sitting between them. CDR3 size: 13 residues. The germline gives CDR1 SNHLY, CDR2 FYNNEI. This CDR3 reads CASTSTGAHEQYF. CDR3 DNA sequence: TGTGCCAGCACCTCGACGGGAGCTCACGAGCAGTACTTC.

The chain recombines TRBV7-8 with TRBJ1-5, with 8 nucleotides matching TRBD1. The V gene end was trimmed by 5 bases and the J gene end by 2 bases; junction bases not matched to a gene: 5. The germline CDR1 and CDR2 sequences are SGHVS and FQNEAQ. The CDR3 consists of 15 residues. The DNA of the CDR3 is TGTGCCAGCAGCAAGACAGGGGCAGGCAATCAGCCCCAGCATTTT. Residues: CASSKTGAGNQPQHF.

The V gene is TRBV9, the J gene TRBJ2-2; 8 nucleotides agree with TRBD2. Germline CDR1 and CDR2: SGDLS and YYNGEE. The CDR3 extends over 16 amino acids. Trimming cost V 0 bases and J 3 bases; bases outside gene matches: 4. The DNA for the CDR3 is TGTGCCAGCAGCGTAGATCCGGGAGGGGACACCGGGGAGCTGTTTTTT. Its protein is CASSVDPGGDTGELFF.

The V call is TRBV5-4, the J call TRBJ1-1; no reliable D call. Between the trimmed V and J ends, which lost 2 bases and 1 base, there was a span of 12 bases. The CDR3 loop spans 15 amino acids. The germline CDR1 and CDR2 sequences are SGHNT and YYREEE (reference sequence). The CDR3: CASSFSQVPNTEAFF. The CDR3, as DNA: TGTGCCAGCAGCTTTTCCCAGGTCCCGAACACTGAAGCTTTCTTT. Full variable domain (outside the CDR3, taken from reference TRBV5-4 and TRBJ1-1): ETGVTQSPTHLIKTRGQQVTLRCSSQSGHNTVSWYQQALGQGPQFIFQYYREEENGRGNFPPRFSGLQFPNYSSELNVNALELDDSALYLCASSFSQVPNTEAFFGQGTRLTVV.

This clone has a single count. The chain recombines TRBV28 with TRBJ2-1, with 7 bases aligning to TRBD1. Losses at the gene ends were 4 bases for V and 12 bases for J; bases not matched to a gene: 6. The CDR3 loop spans 12 amino acids. In germline, CDR1 is MDHEN, CDR2 SYDVKM. The CDR3 nucleotides read TGTGCCAGCAGTTCTACAGGGGAACGGCAGTTCTTC. Amino acids: CASSSTGERQFF. Filled out from reference TRBV28 and TRBJ2-1, the complete variable domain reads DVKVTQSSRYLVKRTGEKVFLECVQDMDHENMFWYRQDPGLGLRLIYFSYDVKMKEKGDIPEGYSVSREKKERFSLILESASTNQTSMYLCASSSTGERQFFGPGTRLTVL.

This clone was observed a few times. The chain has TRBV6-1 and TRBJ1-5; D is unclear. Trimming shortened V by 7 bases and J by 6 bases, and 13 bases separated the two germline ends. There are 13 residues in the CDR3. Germline V CDR1 and CDR2: MNHNS, SASEGT. CDR3 DNA: TGTGCCAGCATGGGCTACGATCGTCAGCCCCAGCATTTT. It is translated as CASMGYDRQPQHF.

Only a few counts were recorded for this clone. This chain links TRBV5-1 with TRBJ2-5, with D perhaps matching TRBD1 (5 bases). There are 14 residues in the CDR3. Trimming pared 2 bases from V and 5 bases from J, leaving 13 bases between. Germline V CDR1 and CDR2: SGHRS, YFSETQ. CDR3 coding DNA: TGCGCCAGCAGCTTAAGGGGCAGGTGGGAGACCCAGTACTTC. It codes for CASSLRGRWETQYF.

The count of this clone is one. J is TRBJ1-5 and V is TRBV7-8, with TRBD1 identical over 8 bases. With V trimmed by 6 bases and J by 5 bases, 9 bases remained unmatched. The CDR3 is made up of 15 amino acids. The germline V gene encodes CDR1 SGHVS and CDR2 FQNEAQ. Written as DNA, the CDR3 is TGTGCCAGCAGTTATGGACAGGGCAGTCATCAGCCCCAGCATTTT. Translating it yields CASSYGQGSHQPQHF.

The chain is built from TRBV5-6 and TRBJ2-7, with 10 bases lining up with TRBD1. The germline V gene encodes CDR1 SGHDT and CDR2 YYEEEE. The ends lost 4 bases at V and 3 bases at J; junction bases unmatched: 7. The CDR3 runs to 15 residues. Written as DNA, the CDR3 is TGTGCCAGCAGCAGTCCGGGACAGGGGCGCTACGAGCAGTACTTC. Protein product: CASSSPGQGRYEQYF.

The chain joins TRBV1 to TRBJ2-5; TRBD2, the table's D call, was not compared with the DNA. TRBV1 is a pseudogene locus. The CDR3 has 18 residues. CDR3 coding DNA: TGCACCAGCAGCCAAGAAATTGAAGAGCGGGAGGACCAAGAGACCCAGTACTTC. This sequence encodes CTSSQEIEEREDQETQYF.

This chain uses TRBV11-2 with TRBJ2-3, with 7 nucleotides matching TRBD2. The germline V gene encodes CDR1 SGHAT and CDR2 FQNNGV. J was trimmed by 2 bases and V by 4 bases; bases with no gene match: 6. CDR3 length: 15 residues. The CDR3 DNA is TGTGCCAGCAGCTCAACGGGACTACCCACAGATACGCAGTATTTT. Encoded protein: CASSSTGLPTDTQYF.

The chain has TRBV27 and TRBJ2-5; D call uncertain. The germline CDR1 and CDR2 sequences are MNHEY and SMNVEV (reference sequence). V gave up 10 bases and J gave up 5 bases, with 11 bases separating them. The CDR3 is 11 amino acids. The CDR3 protein is CATSLRETQYF. The CDR3 DNA follows: TGTGCCACGAGCCTCCGGGAGACCCAGTACTTC.

This clone was recorded a few times. This chain links TRBV19 with TRBJ1-5, with D unresolved. CDR3 length equals 17 residues. V gave up 1 base and J gave up 3 bases, with 16 bases separating them. Germline CDR1 and CDR2: LNHDA and SQIVND (reference sequence). The CDR3 nucleotides are TGTGCCAGTAGTATAGTCTTTGGCAGTAACACCAATCAGCCCCAGCATTTT. Its translation: CASSIVFGSNTNQPQHF.

This chain links TRBV6-5 with TRBJ1-1; no reliable D call. Germline V gene lookup returns CDR1 MNHEY and CDR2 SVGAGI. The CDR3 runs 13 residues. The ends were cut back, 0 bases at V and 4 bases at J, with 6 bases in the middle. The CDR3 DNA sequence: TGTGCCAGCAGTTACTCGTTCGGCACTGAAGCTTTCTTT. It specifies CASSYSFGTEAFF.